The rows below give T cell receptor beta chains drawn from one sample of a study of blood T cells in healthy people across ages. TCRdb re-called the 5' RACE reads through MiXCR, storing one row per CDR3 protein. This table has 500,000 to 600,000 distinct CDR3 sequences, 27% appearing once. The material sequenced was blood. These receptors all stem from a woman aged 70-85 years in good health. CDR3s leave out the opening cysteine and the closing phenylalanine or tryptophan.

j_call v_call cdr3_length cdr3_aa
TRBJ2-1 TRBV24-1 12 ATSDSGSNNEQF
TRBJ1-3 TRBV20-1 13 SARDLGVSGNTIY
TRBJ1-2 TRBV11-2 10 ALGGGPAGYT
TRBJ1-2 TRBV7-2 12 ASSLEGRGYGYT
TRBJ1-6 TRBV5-5 11 ASSGTVNSPLH
NA TRBV12-3/TRBV12-4 11 ASSLRNSYEQY
TRBJ2-3 TRBV12-3/TRBV12-4 14 ASRNGRARSTDTQY
TRBJ1-2 TRBV7-9 15 ASSRDPGQGRGYGYT
TRBJ1-2 TRBV12-3/TRBV12-4 13 ASSLYSQHNYGYT
TRBJ2-3 TRBV4-2 13 ASSQEAATGDTQY
TRBJ2-7 TRBV4-1 14 ASSQDWGGGAYEQY
TRBJ2-1 TRBV7-3 15 ASSLMASGGSYNEQF
TRBJ1-2 TRBV7-2 17 ASSFGTGQTPRLVYGYT
TRBJ2-5 TRBV9 14 ASSVNSGELQETQY
NA TRBV10-3 11 AISGIESHEQY
TRBJ2-5 TRBV19 11 ASSGGQEETQY
TRBJ2-4 TRBV9 11 ANSARDNFIRY
TRBJ2-3 TRBV6-2/TRBV6-3 14 ASSYSNPPGSDTQY
TRBJ2-1 TRBV10-3 10 AISSGANEQF
TRBJ2-7 TRBV6-2/TRBV6-3 11 ASSSPHMAVID
TRBJ2-3 TRBV20-1 13 SAKRSLVISDTQY
TRBJ2-2 TRBV10-3 13 AISERTSTTGELF
TRBJ2-4 TRBV12-3/TRBV12-4 10 ASRGGRNIQY
TRBJ1-2 TRBV7-2 13 ASSPSGAARYGYT
TRBJ2-3 TRBV29-1 11 SVDSSGLAVQY
TRBJ2-5 TRBV7-3 13 ASSFSGTPQETQY
TRBJ2-7 TRBV12-3/TRBV12-4 13 ASSFTGTLSPEQY
TRBJ1-2 TRBV29-1 9 SAAGSRGYT
TRBJ1-2 TRBV5-6 12 ASSFRQGALGYT